The 14 T cell receptor beta chains in this list originate from one sample, sequenced in a study of CD8+ T cells in alopecia areata. The treatment denotes: oral pan-JAK inhibitor, 5-10 mg twice daily. Following extraction, RNA underwent reverse transcription to cDNA, which served as the sequencing template. Measured with immunoSEQ multiplex PCR; TCRdb has only the in-frame clones, and not every one. The sample holds fewer than 250,000 clones, 60% seen once. The sample in question was CD4+ T cells sorted from blood, obtained at week 24, from a patient treated with tofacitinib. The origin of the receptors is a human donor with alopecia areata.

V usage is TRBV25-1 and J usage is TRBJ1-5; 7 nucleotides align to TRBD1. Germline trimming cut 9 bases from V and 1 base from J; bases unmatched to any gene: 15. Germline-derived CDR1 and CDR2 are MGHDK and SYGVNS. The CDR3 spans 17 residues. The DNA of the CDR3 is TGTGCCAGGATGAAGATTGACAGGGAGGGCAGCAATCAGCCCCAGCATTTT. Translation gives CARMKIDREGSNQPQHF.

Comment on this clone: This sample includes further DNA sequences coding for the same CDR3. The CDR3 nucleotides are TGCGCCAGCAGCCCTAGCGTGGGGTACAATGAGCAGTTCTTC. This gives the protein CASSPSVGYNEQFF. The rearrangement joins TRBV5-1 to TRBJ2-1; D perhaps matches TRBD2 (6 bases). The CDR3 contains 14 residues. CDR1 SGHRS and CDR2 YFSETQ come from the germline V gene. Between the trimmed V and J ends, which lost 4 bases and 4 bases, there was a span of 12 bases.

The rearrangement links TRBV11-2 to TRBJ2-3, with D unclear. Germline V lookup: CDR1 SGHAT, CDR2 FQNNGV. Trimming shortened V by 0 bases and J by 6 bases, and 10 bases separated the two germline ends. The CDR3 contains 14 residues. CDR3 nucleotides: TGTGCCAGCAGCTTAGATCCCAGAGCTGATACGCAGTATTTT. This sequence encodes CASSLDPRADTQYF.

The chain is built from TRBV29-1 and TRBJ2-5; D possibly corresponds to TRBD2 (7 bases). Germline V gene sequence: CDR1 SQVTM, CDR2 ANQGSEA. The CDR3 spans 13 residues. Trimming left V 1 base short and J 4 bases short, with 10 bases between. In DNA form, the CDR3 reads TGCAGCGTTGAAGTGGGAGGGGGAGAGACCCAGTACTTC. Its translation: CSVEVGGGETQYF.

In this sample, this clone turned up a few times. For the CDR3, the DNA is TGCAGCATAAGCTTGAACACTGAAGCTTTCTTT. It is translated as CSISLNTEAFF. The genes are TRBV29-1 and TRBJ1-1; no definite D call. V was clipped by 8 bases and J by 0 bases, with 7 bases between them. Germline-derived CDR1 and CDR2 are SQVTM and ANQGSEA. The CDR3 is made up of 11 amino acids.

The rearrangement joins TRBV29-1 to TRBJ2-1, with D hard to call. From germline, CDR1 is SQVTM and CDR2 ANQGSEA. The germline V and J ends were trimmed by 8 bases and 2 bases, with 7 bases remaining between them. The CDR3 is 11 amino acids. CDR3 in amino acids: CSSQTYNEQFF. The DNA for the CDR3 is TGCAGCTCACAGACCTACAATGAGCAGTTCTTC.

CDR3 amino acids: CASSYGETQYF. CDR3 coding DNA: TGTGCCAGCAGTTACGGAGAGACCCAGTACTTC. The chain employs TRBV6-5 and TRBJ2-5; D is unresolved. Trimming left V 2 bases short and J 4 bases short, with 2 bases between. This CDR3 is 11 amino acids long. Per the germline V gene, CDR1 is MNHEY and CDR2 is SVGAGI.

The chain combines TRBV29-1 with TRBJ1-2; tentative D call: TRBD1 (5 bases). Looked up from germline, CDR1 is SQVTM and CDR2 is ANQGSEA. The CDR3 consists of 12 residues. Trimming cost V 4 bases and J 0 bases, with 6 bases left between them. The CDR3 nucleotides read TGCAGCGTTGTAGGGGCTAACTATGGCTACACCTTC. Its translation is CSVVGANYGYTF.

The chain is built from TRBV18 and TRBJ2-1, with D unclear. The V gene's germline CDR1 is KGHSH and CDR2 LQKENI. The CDR3 has 15 amino acids. Trimming pared 0 bases from V and 10 bases from J, leaving 16 bases between. The CDR3 protein is CASSPPMFKDGEQFF. The CDR3 DNA reads as TGTGCCAGCTCACCACCGATGTTTAAAGACGGAGAGCAGTTCTTC. Looking up the rest from reference TRBV18 and TRBJ2-1 gives the full variable domain: NAGVMQNPRHLVRRRGQEARLRCSPMKGHSHVYWYRQLPEEGLKFMVYLQKENIIDESGMPKERFSAEFPKEGPSILRIQQVVRGDSAAYFCASSPPMFKDGEQFFGPGTRLTVL.

There are a few counts of this clone. The chain couples TRBV25-1 to TRBJ2-2; D is undetermined. Germline V gives CDR1 MGHDK, CDR2 SYGVNS. The CDR3 sequence is 15 residues long. The V end lost 0 bases, the J end lost 4 bases, and 9 bases lay between the germline ends. CDR3 sequence: CASSEYGLATGELFF. CDR3 sequence (DNA): TGTGCCAGCAGTGAATATGGTTTAGCCACCGGGGAGCTGTTTTTT.

V gene TRBV4-1 combines with J gene TRBJ1-5, with a possible D match to TRBD1 (5 bases). The CDR3 covers 14 residues. Germline CDR1 is MGHRA and CDR2 is YSYEKL. V was cut by 3 bases and J by 3 bases, with 9 bases left in between. Written as DNA, the CDR3 is TGCGCCAGCAGCCAGCCGGGACCCAATCAGCCCCAGCATTTT. Its translation: CASSQPGPNQPQHF.

The chain carries TRBV29-1 and TRBJ2-1; D not resolved. The CDR3 consists of 10 residues. Trimming took off 7 bases at V and 8 bases at J, with 9 bases between the two ends. Germline V gene sequence: CDR1 SQVTM, CDR2 ANQGSEA. The CDR3 reads CSGSFDEQFF. For the CDR3, the DNA is TGCAGCGGATCATTTGATGAGCAGTTCTTC.

This clone appeared a few times. This sequence joins TRBV28 and TRBJ1-6; D gene uncertain. Trimming stripped 3 bases from V and 0 bases from J, with 6 bases between. Germline CDR1 MDHEN, CDR2 SYDVKM. The CDR3 sequence is 15 residues long. CDR3 nucleotides: TGTGCCAGCAGTTTGACGGGCTCCTATAATTCACCCCTCCACTTT. Its protein is CASSLTGSYNSPLHF. Looking up the rest from reference TRBV28 and TRBJ1-6 gives the full variable domain: DVKVTQSSRYLVKRTGEKVFLECVQDMDHENMFWYRQDPGLGLRLIYFSYDVKMKEKGDIPEGYSVSREKKERFSLILESASTNQTSMYLCASSLTGSYNSPLHFGNGTRLTVT.

This chain connects TRBV29-1 to TRBJ1-1; TRBD1 aligns across 7 bases. The ends lost 0 bases at V and 4 bases at J; junction bases unmatched: 8. This CDR3 has 15 residues. Germline V gives CDR1 SQVTM, CDR2 ANQGSEA. The chain's CDR3 is CSVEDPGQSGTEAFF. CDR3 coding DNA: TGCAGCGTTGAAGACCCGGGACAGTCGGGCACTGAAGCTTTCTTT. Looking up the rest from reference TRBV29-1 and TRBJ1-1 gives the full variable domain: SAVISQKPSRDICQRGTSLTIQCQVDSQVTMMFWYRQQPGQSLTLIATANQGSEATYESGFVIDKFPISRPNLTFSTLTVSNMSPEDSSIYLCSVEDPGQSGTEAFFGQGTRLTVV.